The rows below give T cell receptor beta chains drawn from one sample of a study of OX40 agonist ivuxolimab in advanced cancers. Data came from immunoSEQ multiplex PCR; TCRdb stores just in-frame clones and leaves some out. The sample has about 98,000 clones; around 94% are singletons. The material sequenced was CD4+ or CD8+ T cells sorted from blood, taken in a trial of the OX40 agonist ivuxolimab. The receptors originated from an adult with an advanced solid tumor such as melanoma, head and neck, liver or kidney cancer. CDR3s leave out the opening cysteine and the closing phenylalanine or tryptophan.

cdr3_aa j_call v_call
ASIGEDEQF TRBJ2-1 TRBV28
ASSLGGLTNTQY TRBJ2-3 TRBV5-1
ASSLDGGSGNTIY TRBJ1-3 TRBV5-1
ASSEGQGLSGNEQF TRBJ2-1 TRBV9
ASSPNPPGGRNQPQH TRBJ1-5 TRBV2
ASSSPGQGSDTQY TRBJ2-3 TRBV28
ASSQSSYEQY TRBJ2-7 TRBV11-1
ASTRDRRVNYGYT TRBJ1-2 TRBV6-5
ASSPTYRGSPLH TRBJ1-6 TRBV7-2
ATSRVRISGYT TRBJ1-2 TRBV15
ASIRGLANNNEQF TRBJ2-1 TRBV19
ASSQGSAYGYT TRBJ1-2 TRBV4-3
ASSVLSRDGELF TRBJ2-2 TRBV9
ATSRGSGQGSGTGELF TRBJ2-2 TRBV15
ASSLGLAGSHNEQF TRBJ2-1 TRBV5-1
ASRFGGETYGYT TRBJ1-2 TRBV5-5
ASSENLKEKLF TRBJ1-4 TRBV6-1
ASSLLSAGTYEQY TRBJ2-7 TRBV5-1
ASSFRRGQGNQPQH TRBJ1-5 TRBV6-6
ASSSSGNYGYT TRBJ1-2 TRBV7-3
ASSIVGDMNTEAF TRBJ1-1 TRBV13
ASSQAPDSPLH TRBJ1-6 TRBV4-2
ASSTTANYGYT TRBJ1-2 TRBV2
ASSVTSGYTDTQY TRBJ2-3 TRBV6-1
ASSPPGDTARNTIY TRBJ1-3 TRBV28
ASSPPSANTEAF TRBJ1-1 TRBV18
ASSSNRDQPQH TRBJ1-5 TRBV18
ASSPNSRDTRWEAF TRBJ1-1 TRBV6-6
ASSPTRGKSYNEQF TRBJ2-1 TRBV4-1
ASSQDMTGGLYGGANVLT TRBJ2-6 TRBV4-3
ASSLEGNGQY TRBJ2-7 TRBV28
ASSEQAYEQY TRBJ2-7 TRBV10-2
ASSPGLAGVYEQF TRBJ2-1 TRBV7-9
ASSSAQGPNQPQH TRBJ1-5 TRBV7-2
ASSYYDSPYEQY TRBJ2-7 TRBV6-5
ASSLVADSSYQPQH TRBJ1-5 TRBV7-2
ASSQDRGAGNQPQH TRBJ1-5 TRBV4-2
ASSTSGRRNSPLH TRBJ1-6 TRBV19
ASSYVRQAPGYT TRBJ1-2 TRBV28
AWSVGNQPQH TRBJ1-5 TRBV30
ASSMTGADRAF TRBJ1-1 TRBV7-3
ASSSWTGTGYGYT TRBJ1-2 TRBV28
ASSFQTSGFETQY TRBJ2-5 TRBV7-2
ASSLVHRSTNEQF TRBJ2-1 TRBV13
ASSPISISGFTDTQY TRBJ2-3 TRBV18
ASGLVTGLRNTEAF TRBJ1-1 TRBV12-5
ASSASGHHNEQF TRBJ2-1 TRBV4-1
AWSVSGYFSANRETDTQY TRBJ2-3 TRBV30
ASRLESGDQPQH TRBJ1-5 TRBV2
ASSFKQAGYGYT TRBJ1-2 TRBV5-4
AISSTGVLSNQPQH TRBJ1-5 TRBV10-3
ASSRLSGEAYEQY TRBJ2-7 TRBV11-2
ATSRRTPNNQPQH TRBJ1-5 TRBV15
AISELAGTDTQY TRBJ2-3 TRBV10-3
ASSFDRGGDTQY TRBJ2-3 TRBV7-3
ASSPDRGYGYT TRBJ1-2 TRBV7-2
AISEHQQSEAF TRBJ1-1 TRBV10-3
ASKRGQNYGYT TRBJ1-2 TRBV6-6